This T cell receptor beta chain emerged from a study of blood T cells in healthy people across ages. This clonotype was detected only once. Next came a second PCR, run for about 7 to 12 cycles, which used a sample-barcoded 5' primer along with a J-beta primer mix. MiXCR was run by TCRdb on the 5' RACE reads, yielding one entry per CDR3 protein. The profile shows about 650,000 distinct CDR3 sequences, approximately 52% of them singletons. Germline values: CDR1 DFQATT, CDR2 SNEGSKA (reference sequence). This CDR3 is built from 15 residues. V shed 3 bases, J shed 2 bases, and the junction held 7 bases outside the gene matches.

The clonotype comes from a woman aged 80 or over in good health. The gene calls are TRBV20-1 and TRBJ2-3; TRBD2 agrees at 8 bases. Sequencing input: blood. For the CDR3, the DNA is TGCAGTGCTAGGTCCATCGGGGGGGCCACAGATACGCAGTATTTT. The encoded protein is CSARSIGGATDTQYF.